The clone carrying this T cell receptor (beta chain) was seen ten or more times. Antigen specificity is unknown. Individual cDNA molecules each carried unique molecular identifiers attached by the library. One entry per CDR3 protein results from TCRdb running MiXCR on the 5' RACE reads. The sample shows some 78,000 distinct CDR3 sequences, less than 9.5% of them seen only once. This sample stems from a study of human T cells and chemical hapten exposure. About the research overall: Minor volume differences among pooled libraries chiefly drove per-sample TCR yield variation. General study findings and limits: The study found that DPC sensitization did not change TCRs above 1 in 1000 frequency.

Whole blood, unfractionated, served as the material for total RNA extraction. This TCR came from a male donor in good health.

CDR3 loop: CASQDTLADLNTEAFF. CDR3 in DNA: TGTGCCAGCCAAGACACCCTGGCAGACTTGAACACTGAAGCTTTCTTT. The chain is built from TRBV14 and TRBJ1-1; D not certain. Per the germline V gene, CDR1 is SGHDN and CDR2 is FVKESK. Trimming left V 8 bases short and J 0 bases short, with 19 bases between. The CDR3 has 16 residues.